This TCR beta chain was sequenced during a study of technical replicates of blood from several donors. The V gene end was trimmed by 2 bases and the J gene end by 2 bases; junction bases not matched to a gene: 9. Germline lookup yields CDR1 SEHNR and CDR2 FQNEAQ (reference sequence). The CDR3 is made up of 17 amino acids. TCRdb's copy holds only in-frame clones and misses some; the assay was immunoSEQ multiplex PCR. The sample includes 60,000 to 90,000 clones, just under 95% of them seen just once. The chain carries TRBV7-9 and TRBJ1-3, with 7 nucleotides matching TRBD1. Sequencing was carried out using T cells isolated from PBMCs. This receptor was taken from a human donor in good health. Here the CDR3 DNA reads TGTGCCAGCAGCTTAAAGGAGGGACAGCACCCTGGAAACACCATATATTTT. It is translated as CASSLKEGQHPGNTIYF.